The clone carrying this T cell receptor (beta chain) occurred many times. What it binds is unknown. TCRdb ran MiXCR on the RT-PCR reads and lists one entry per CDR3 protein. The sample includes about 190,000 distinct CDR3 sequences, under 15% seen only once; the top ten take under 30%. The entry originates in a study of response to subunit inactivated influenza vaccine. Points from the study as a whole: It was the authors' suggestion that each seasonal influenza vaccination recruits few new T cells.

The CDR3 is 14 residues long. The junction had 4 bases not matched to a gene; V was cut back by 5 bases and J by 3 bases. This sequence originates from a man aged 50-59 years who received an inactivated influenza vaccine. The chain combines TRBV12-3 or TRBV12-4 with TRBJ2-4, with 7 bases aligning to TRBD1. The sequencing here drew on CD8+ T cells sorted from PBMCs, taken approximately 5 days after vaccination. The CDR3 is CASSAGDSKNIQYF. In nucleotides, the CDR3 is TGTGCCAGCAGTGCCGGGGACAGCAAAAACATTCAGTACTTC.